What follows are 31 T cell receptor beta chains derived from one specimen sequenced in a study of T-cell memory formation after mild COVID-19. MiXCR was run by TCRdb on the 5' RACE reads, yielding one entry per CDR3 protein. Found here are 50,000 or so distinct CDR3 sequences, 9.3% of them singletons; the top ten hold roughly 12%. The sequencing sample was made of PBMCs or a T cell subset sorted from them (not recorded which). These receptors all stem from an adult woman who had mild COVID-19 (a few samples of this study predate the infection). Cell type and time point are not known.

Only one count was recorded for this clonotype. The rearrangement uses TRBV5-4 and TRBJ2-3; TRBD2 aligns across 8 bases. The germline gives CDR1 SGHNT, CDR2 YYREEE (reference sequence). V lost 4 bases and J lost 1; bases outside the gene matches: 5. CDR3 length equals 15 residues. In DNA form, the CDR3 reads TGTGCCAGCAGCATTAGCGGGGTGCGCACAGATACGCAGTATTTT. Translation: CASSISGVRTDTQYF. The full variable domain, its missing parts supplied by reference TRBV5-4 and TRBJ2-3, is ETGVTQSPTHLIKTRGQQVTLRCSSQSGHNTVSWYQQALGQGPQFIFQYYREEENGRGNFPPRFSGLQFPNYSSELNVNALELDDSALYLCASSISGVRTDTQYFGPGTRLTVL.

This clonotype was detected only a few times. This chain uses TRBV4-3 with TRBJ2-5; the match to TRBD2 covers 10 bases. Per the germline V gene, CDR1 is LGHNA and CDR2 is YSLEER. J lost 2 bases, V lost 0 bases, and 9 bases had no gene match. CDR3 length: 18 amino acids. The CDR3 reads CASSQDHRLAGAQETQYF. CDR3 nucleotides: TGCGCCAGCAGCCAAGATCATAGGCTAGCGGGGGCTCAAGAGACCCAGTACTTC.

The chain recombines TRBV6-5 with TRBJ1-1; the D gene is possibly TRBD1 (5 bases). The germline gives CDR1 MNHEY, CDR2 SVGAGI. This CDR3 has 13 amino acids. Trimming took 7 bases from V and 0 from J, leaving 9 bases between them. CDR3 in amino acids: CASTRGMNTEAFF. CDR3 nucleotide sequence: TGTGCCAGCACGCGGGGCATGAACACTGAAGCTTTCTTT.

This clonotype has a handful of counts. The gene calls are TRBV30 and TRBJ1-2, with 8 bases fitting TRBD1. J lost 8 bases, V lost 4 bases, and 9 bases had no gene match. The CDR3 is 13 amino acids. CDR1 GTSNPN and CDR2 SVGIG come from the germline V gene (reference sequence). For the CDR3, the DNA is TGTGCCTGGAACCCCCAGGGGGCTGAAGGCTACACCTTC. Amino acids: CAWNPQGAEGYTF.

In its sample, this clonotype was seen once. The rearrangement links TRBV7-9 to TRBJ1-1; 9 nucleotides agree with TRBD1. From germline, CDR1 is SEHNR and CDR2 FQNEAQ (reference sequence). The length of the CDR3 is 15 residues. J gave up 1 base and V 5 bases, and 5 bases lay outside the gene matches. The CDR3 protein is CASSPQDRGNTEAFF. DNA of the CDR3: TGTGCCAGCAGCCCACAGGACAGGGGGAACACTGAAGCTTTCTTT.

In this sample, this clonotype turned up a few times. The genes are TRBV18 and TRBJ1-6; TRBD1 is a possible D gene (6 bases). CDR1 and CDR2 (germline): KGHSH, LQKENI. V was pared by 3 bases and J by 8 bases, with 11 bases between. This CDR3 has 14 amino acids. CDR3 sequence: CASSPSGDHSPLHF. The CDR3 coding sequence is TGTGCCAGCTCACCCTCAGGGGACCATTCACCCCTCCACTTT.

This clonotype was seen a handful of times. The gene calls are TRBV9 and TRBJ2-3; 12 nucleotides agree with TRBD2. CDR3 length equals 15 residues. The germline CDR1 and CDR2 sequences are SGDLS and YYNGEE. V was clipped by 4 bases and J by 2 bases; unmatched bases: 2. CDR3: CASSTSGRTTDTQYF. The DNA of the CDR3 is TGTGCCAGCAGCACTAGCGGGAGGACCACAGATACGCAGTATTTT.

This chain joins TRBV24-1 and TRBJ2-1, with 10 nucleotides matching TRBD2. V lost 2 bases to trimming and J lost 7 bases; unmatched junction nucleotides: 7. CDR1 and CDR2 from the germline V gene are KGHDR and SFDVKD. CDR3 size: 16 residues. In DNA form, the CDR3 reads TGTGCCACCAGTGATTCGCTAGCGGGAGTTCTAAATGAGCAGTTCTTC. This translates into CATSDSLAGVLNEQFF.

This rearrangement joins TRBV12-3 or TRBV12-4 to TRBJ1-5, with D possibly matching TRBD1 (5 bases). Deletions cut 6 bases from V and 1 base from J, with 10 bases between. There are 14 residues in the CDR3. In DNA form, the CDR3 reads TGTGCCAGCAGCCTCTGGGGGAGCAATCAGCCCCAGCATTTT. Encoded protein: CASSLWGSNQPQHF.

This clonotype was observed a few times. The chain recombines TRBV4-3 with TRBJ2-3, with 7 bases lining up with TRBD2. The CDR3 is 17 residues long. V dropped 0 bases and J dropped 3; count of bases not matched to a gene: 9. The germline CDR1 and CDR2 sequences are LGHNA and YSLEER. The CDR3 is CASSQDGGGVGTDTQYF. Written as DNA, the CDR3 is TGCGCCAGCAGCCAAGATGGGGGGGGAGTCGGAACAGATACGCAGTATTTT.

This clonotype has a count of ten or more. The rearrangement joins TRBV19 to TRBJ2-7, with D possibly TRBD2 on 6 matching bases. Germline V CDR1 and CDR2: LNHDA, SQIVND (reference sequence). The CDR3 is made up of 14 amino acids. V lost 1 base and J 5 bases, leaving 12 bases between the germline ends. Here the CDR3 DNA reads TGTGCCAGTAGTATAGGACTAGGAAGCCACGAGCAGTACTTC. Residues: CASSIGLGSHEQYF. Combining the CDR3 with reference TRBV19 and TRBJ2-7 gives the whole variable domain DGGITQSPKYLFRKEGQNVTLSCEQNLNHDAMYWYRQDPGQGLRLIYYSQIVNDFQKGDIAEGYSVSREKKESFPLTVTSAQKNPTAFYLCASSIGLGSHEQYFGPGTRLTVT.

This clonotype was detected many times. The chain combines TRBV7-7 with TRBJ2-7; D is unresolved. The CDR3 totals 14 residues. The V gene's germline CDR1 is SSHAT and CDR2 FNYEAQ (reference sequence). Trimming removed 5 bases at V and 5 bases at J, with 16 bases between. CDR3 sequence reads: CASSIDWPSNEQYF. CDR3 sequence (DNA): TGTGCCAGCAGCATTGACTGGCCCTCGAACGAGCAGTACTTC.

By frequency in the sample, this clonotype is medium-sized (0.01 to 0.1%). This chain uses TRBV27 with TRBJ2-1, with 10 bases matching TRBD2. The germline V gene has CDR1 MNHEY and CDR2 SMNVEV (reference sequence). The CDR3 is 15 residues long. The V segment lost 6 bases and the J segment 4 bases; nucleotides outside the gene matches: 6. Here the CDR3 reads CASRWTSGVYNEQFF. CDR3 nucleotides: TGTGCCAGCAGGTGGACTAGCGGAGTTTACAATGAGCAGTTCTTC.

The table lists this clonotype with many counts. The J gene is TRBJ2-7, the V gene TRBV20-1; 10 nucleotides align to TRBD2. V lost 3 bases and J lost 3; bases outside the gene matches: 8. The CDR3 runs to 15 residues. Germline V CDR1 and CDR2: DFQATT, SNEGSKA (reference sequence). The CDR3 here is CSASFLAGDIYEQYF. The CDR3 DNA reads as TGCAGTGCTAGTTTCCTAGCGGGAGATATCTACGAGCAGTACTTC.

By sample share, this clonotype is medium-sized. CDR3: CASSVGTVYEQYF. The CDR3 coding sequence is TGTGCCAGCAGTGTGGGGACAGTCTACGAGCAGTACTTC. The V and J genes are TRBV12-3 or TRBV12-4 and TRBJ2-7, with 7 bases identical to TRBD1. The CDR3 extends over 13 amino acids. With V trimmed by 5 bases and J by 3 bases, 4 bases remained unmatched.

V is TRBV10-2 and J is TRBJ2-2; D is uncertain. CDR3 size: 14 residues. Germline V gene sequence: CDR1 WSHSY, CDR2 SAAADI. V shed 0 bases and J shed 4 bases, with 6 bases lying between them. The CDR3 region is CASSESWGTGELFF. CDR3 in DNA: TGCGCCAGCAGTGAGTCATGGGGCACCGGGGAGCTGTTTTTT.

This clonotype was observed a few times. The chain is built from TRBV7-6 and TRBJ2-1; 8 bases line up with TRBD2. The V gene end was trimmed by 2 bases and the J gene end by 2 bases; junction bases not matched to a gene: 2. CDR1 SGHVS and CDR2 FNYEAQ come from the germline V gene. CDR3 length equals 15 residues. This CDR3 reads CASSLFSGTYNEQFF. CDR3 nucleotides: TGTGCCAGCAGCTTATTTAGCGGGACCTACAATGAGCAGTTCTTC.

V is TRBV6-5 and J is TRBJ2-1, with a weak D call TRBD1 (6 bases). Per the germline V gene, CDR1 is MNHEY and CDR2 is SVGAGI. Trimming took off 5 bases at V and 0 bases at J, with 11 bases between the two ends. This CDR3 is built from 15 residues. The CDR3 sequence: CASSTDRSSYNEQFF. DNA of the CDR3: TGTGCCAGCAGTACAGACAGGAGCTCCTACAATGAGCAGTTCTTC.

This clonotype was recorded a few times. This chain joins TRBV12-3 or TRBV12-4 and TRBJ1-6; D call uncertain. V lost 5 bases and J lost 14, with 16 bases in between. The CDR3 loop spans 13 amino acids. CDR3 coding DNA: TGTGCCAGCAGTATGACACGTCGTATGGCCCTCCACTTT. This gives the protein CASSMTRRMALHF.

This clonotype came up a few times. The DNA of the CDR3 is TGTGCCAGCCAAAGGACAGGCCGATGGGACGGGGAGCTGTTTTTT. Amino acid sequence: CASQRTGRWDGELFF. This rearrangement joins TRBV28 to TRBJ2-2; 7 positions match TRBD1. This CDR3 comprises 15 residues. Looked up from germline, CDR1 is MDHEN and CDR2 is SYDVKM. V was pared by 8 bases and J by 7 bases, with 13 bases of the junction left unmatched.

This chain links TRBV4-1 with TRBJ2-2; either TRBD1 or TRBD2 may fit D (5 bases each). This CDR3 spans 14 amino acids. Trimming cost V 8 bases and J 0 bases, with 10 bases left between them. Germline loops: CDR1 MGHRA, CDR2 YSYEKL. The CDR3 region has the DNA TGCGCCAGCGGGACGGCCTCGAACACCGGGGAGCTGTTTTTT. Its protein is CASGTASNTGELFF.

This clonotype showed up many times. This chain joins TRBV11-2 and TRBJ2-1; 8 bases are a match to TRBD2. Germline trimming cut 0 bases from V and 3 bases from J; bases unmatched to any gene: 7. The CDR3 runs to 17 residues. Germline V CDR1 and CDR2: SGHAT, FQNNGV. The CDR3 DNA follows: TGTGCCAGCAGCTTAGATCGGGGCGGGAGGAGCTACAATGAGCAGTTCTTC. As protein: CASSLDRGGRSYNEQFF.

This clonotype has more than one count but fewer than ten. This chain uses TRBV9 with TRBJ2-7; D call uncertain. The CDR3 loop spans 15 amino acids. Trimming cost V 0 bases and J 0 bases, with 10 bases left between them. Germline assignment: CDR1 SGDLS and CDR2 YYNGEE. This CDR3 is CASSVGQKSSYEQYF. The CDR3 DNA sequence: TGTGCCAGCAGCGTAGGTCAGAAGTCCTCCTACGAGCAGTACTTC.

This clonotype has at least ten counts. The rearrangement links TRBV29-1 to TRBJ1-1, with D possibly matching TRBD1 (5 bases). Germline lookup yields CDR1 SQVTM and CDR2 ANQGSEA. The CDR3 consists of 12 residues. The germline V and J ends were trimmed by 6 bases and 1 base, with 9 bases remaining between them. CDR3 loop: CSVVGQNTEAFF. As DNA, the CDR3 is TGCAGCGTAGTCGGACAGAACACTGAAGCTTTCTTT.

This chain links TRBV7-9 with TRBJ1-1; D call uncertain. The V end was cut by 2 bases, the J end by 1 base, with 8 bases between. Germline V lookup: CDR1 SEHNR, CDR2 FQNEAQ (reference sequence). The CDR3 runs 14 residues. CDR3 sequence (DNA): TGTGCCAGCAGCTTAAGAAGTCAGAACACTGAAGCTTTCTTT. Translation: CASSLRSQNTEAFF.

This clonotype was observed many times. This chain joins TRBV4-2 and TRBJ2-2; no definite D call. The V end lost 0 bases, the J end lost 7 bases, and 15 bases lay between the germline ends. CDR1 and CDR2 from the germline V gene are LGHNA and YNFKEQ. The CDR3 length is 16 residues. The CDR3 protein is CASSQEFPPYDGELFF. The DNA of the CDR3 is TGTGCCAGCAGCCAAGAATTCCCCCCATATGACGGGGAGCTGTTTTTT.

In its sample, this clonotype was seen many times. The CDR3 protein is CAISEQGSSTEAFF. The CDR3 DNA reads as TGTGCCATCAGTGAGCAGGGAAGTAGCACTGAAGCTTTCTTT. The chain couples TRBV10-3 to TRBJ1-1; possible D gene TRBD1, 5 bases. V lost 2 bases, J lost 4 bases, and 11 bases lay in between. The CDR3 has 14 amino acids. Germline CDR1 is ENHRY and CDR2 is SYGVKD.

There are a few counts of this clonotype. The chain recombines TRBV7-9 with TRBJ1-1, with D uncertain. From germline, CDR1 is SEHNR and CDR2 FQNEAQ (reference sequence). This CDR3 region has 12 residues. V lost 6 bases to trimming and J lost 1 base, with 6 bases between them. CDR3 sequence reads: CASSPTNTEAFF. The CDR3 coding sequence is TGTGCCAGCAGTCCGACGAACACTGAAGCTTTCTTT.

This clonotype occurred many times. The gene calls are TRBV29-1 and TRBJ2-5; possible D gene TRBD1, 5 bases. Trimming removed 8 bases at V and 4 bases at J, with 14 bases between. This CDR3 comprises 12 residues. CDR1 is SQVTM and CDR2 is ANQGSEA in the germline V gene. CDR3 in amino acids: CSSDGRGETQYF. The CDR3 bases are TGCAGCTCCGATGGAAGGGGAGAGACCCAGTACTTC. The whole variable domain, filled in from reference TRBV29-1 and TRBJ2-5, reads SAVISQKPSRDICQRGTSLTIQCQVDSQVTMMFWYRQQPGQSLTLIATANQGSEATYESGFVIDKFPISRPNLTFSTLTVSNMSPEDSSIYLCSSDGRGETQYFGPGTRLLVL.

In its sample, this clonotype was seen a few times. The V and J genes are TRBV24-1 and TRBJ1-1, with unresolved D. Per germline, CDR1 KGHDR and CDR2 SFDVKD. With 11 bases removed from V and 3 bases from J, the gap between germline ends came to 24 bases. This CDR3 contains 16 residues. The CDR3 spells CAILRPRPGWDTEAFF. CDR3 sequence (DNA): TGTGCCATCCTGAGACCGCGCCCCGGATGGGACACTGAAGCTTTCTTT.

In this sample, this clonotype turned up a few times. The chain combines TRBV7-9 with TRBJ1-2, with TRBD1 as a possible D gene (5 bases). Germline assignment: CDR1 SEHNR and CDR2 FQNEAQ (reference sequence). The CDR3 loop spans 14 amino acids. V was shortened by 1 base and J by 7 bases, with 13 bases between the two germline ends. The CDR3 reads CASSLGFGQGGYTF. CDR3 DNA: TGTGCCAGCAGCTTAGGGTTTGGACAAGGTGGCTACACCTTC.